This T cell receptor beta chain derives from a study of blood T cell repertoires in COVID-19. Study overall: Donors in the United States, Italy and Spain gave samples during acute or convalescent COVID-19. In each case, the material was cDNA or gDNA derived from T cells, B-cell-depleted T cells, or PBMCs.

The assay was immunoSEQ multiplex PCR, and TCRdb's table has in-frame clones only and misses some. In the table there are about 160,000 clones, around 93% of which are singletons. The J segment lost 4 bases and the V segment lost 2 bases, leaving 1 base of the junction unmatched. The CDR3 has 15 amino acids. From germline, CDR1 is SGHRS and CDR2 YFSETQ. The rearrangement joins TRBV5-1 to TRBJ2-5, with 14 bases lining up with TRBD2. The sequencing input was peripheral blood. The TCR comes from a woman in her forties or fifties with acute or convalescent COVID-19. CDR3 protein: CASSFGTSGGETQYF. Written as DNA, the CDR3 is TGCGCCAGCAGCTTCGGGACTAGCGGGGGAGAGACCCAGTACTTC.